This TCR beta chain was captured in a study of shared clonotypes between healthy human individuals (dated by TCRdb to 2018 to 2021). Looking at the study overall: The cohort included three men and two women between 18 and 49 years of age. Leukapheresis yielded between about 0.85 and 10 billion PBMCs per donor. For each donor, CD4 naive and CD4 memory were each run on three plates, CD8 naive on two plates, and CD8 memory on one plate. Libraries were prepared and TCR repertoires were sequenced by different laboratories using diverse techniques, in order to increase sequencing depth and limit assay-specific biases. Blood TCR repertoires of a handful of healthy adults were deeply sequenced to estimate repertoire size and the extent of clonotype sharing between individuals.

Of note for this clone: Its antigen remains unidentified. Nothing much larger sits one base from this clone, and base qualities are not available.

CD8 naive samples were CD45RO-negative cells positively selected for CCR7, giving a CD45RA+CCR7+ population that excluded TemRA cells. Donors were healthy HIV-negative adults with no recently reported acute infections or vaccinations. All donors were Caucasian adults living in Nashville, Tennessee, USA. Blood was collected by leukapheresis, and PBMCs were isolated by Ficoll-Histopaque density gradient centrifugation and then cryopreserved in liquid nitrogen vapor phase. Purity and quantity of every magnetically sorted T cell population were checked by analytical flow cytometry. Genomic DNA was isolated from every sorted fraction and measured by UV absorbance on a Nanodrop 2000c. Counted from cysteine to phenylalanine, this CDR3 has 16 amino acids. Solely the CDR3 DNA is kept, with 48 bases framed from the first base. The germline V and J ends show losses of 5 bases and 0 bases respectively, and no gene match explains 7 bases of the junction. The germline V gene (reference sequence) provides CDR1 SEHNR and CDR2 FQNEAQ.

Using the deep immunoSEQ assay, multiplex PCR amplified TCR CDR3 regions from genomic DNA. Genomic DNA extracted from each cell subset was distributed evenly over all wells of several immunoSEQ 96-well plates, and each plate served as one replicate. For sorted subsets, around 200 ng genomic DNA, equal to tens of thousands of T cell genomes, was loaded into each replicate PCR. The purified libraries were quantified using a Qubit 3.0 fluorometer, sized with a Bioanalyzer 2100, and then quantified again using the KAPA Library Quantification kit. Every immunoSEQ 96-well plate was sequenced on a dedicated single-read 150-cycle Illumina NextSeq 550 flow cell. Per the source publication's procedure: Because only junctional sequences without quality scores were contained in the immunoSEQ output, filtering matching that applied to full-length reads could not be performed. Sequences were annotated with PyIR, a Python wrapper for IgBLAST v1.9, using IMGT germline references to assign V/J genes and CDR3. Reads with weak V/J assignments (E-value above 1e-6), missing CDR3, stop codons, out-of-frame junctions, or ambiguous translated residues were removed. V3J clonotypes were defined as sequences sharing the same inferred V gene, J gene, and CDR3 amino acid sequence. Percentage overlap between repertoires was computed as shared unique clonotypes divided by the size of the smaller repertoire. Repertoire richness was assessed with RTK rarefaction, the Chao1 estimator, and Recon v2.1 estimates of unobserved clonotypes. OLGA was used to compute generation probabilities for all TCRbeta clonotypes that the gDNA method yielded from a handful of donors. What TCRdb holds here is the immuneACCESS table cut down to in-frame rearrangements. Part of the clones is not present; checked against another copy, under half of the missing clones reflect an unresolved V gene, and the others are unexplained. Clone size and V and J calls were adopted from that table, with D and trimming inferred from the DNA. For this sample the table gives roughly 1,800,000 clones, of which roughly 95% were detected only once. The ten largest clones add up to 1.2% of the sample.

What the work shows at the level of the full study, not this receptor alone: Across several donors, approximately 5% of naive CD4, roughly 3.4% of naive CD8, 2% to 2.5% of memory CD4, and about 0.4% of memory CD8 clonotypes were shared. Larger estimated clonotype richness was generally found for naive subsets than for memory subsets. Sampling was restricted to blood, and TCR repertoires in tissues likely differ from the TCR repertoires found in blood. Incomplete sequencing was indicated by rarefaction of sorted-subset datasets, despite the large sequencing depth. Pairwise subsampling indicated that sequencing depth was expected to affect the degree of clonotype sharing among donors. Higher generation probabilities were observed for clonotypes shared by all four sorted-subset donors than for non-shared clonotypes. The small number of donors limited the genetic and exposure-history diversity represented.

The chain uses TRBV7-9 and TRBJ2-7; a stretch of 10 junction bases matches TRBD2. The sample was naive CD8+ T cells sorted from blood. The cell subset or site label on this specimen signifies: CD45RA+CCR7+. This TCR derives from a young man in good health. The nucleotides are TGTGCCAGCAGCCCGCCGGGGACTAGCGTCTCCTACGAGCAGTACTTC. Its protein product is CASSPPGTSVSYEQYF.